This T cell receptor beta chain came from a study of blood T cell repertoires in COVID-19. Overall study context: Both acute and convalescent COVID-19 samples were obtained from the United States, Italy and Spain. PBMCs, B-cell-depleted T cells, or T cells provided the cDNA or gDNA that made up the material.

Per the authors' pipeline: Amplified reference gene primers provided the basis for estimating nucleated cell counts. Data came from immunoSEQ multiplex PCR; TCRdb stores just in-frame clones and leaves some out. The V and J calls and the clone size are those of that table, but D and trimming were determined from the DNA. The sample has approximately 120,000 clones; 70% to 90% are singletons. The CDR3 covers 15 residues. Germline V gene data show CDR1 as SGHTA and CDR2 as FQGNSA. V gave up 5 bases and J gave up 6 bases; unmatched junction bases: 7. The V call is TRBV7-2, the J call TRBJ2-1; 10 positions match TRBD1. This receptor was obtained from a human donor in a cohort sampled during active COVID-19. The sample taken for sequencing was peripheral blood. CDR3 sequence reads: CASSPPGQGFNEQFF. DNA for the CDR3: TGTGCCAGCAGCCCTCCGGGACAGGGGTTCAATGAGCAGTTCTTC.